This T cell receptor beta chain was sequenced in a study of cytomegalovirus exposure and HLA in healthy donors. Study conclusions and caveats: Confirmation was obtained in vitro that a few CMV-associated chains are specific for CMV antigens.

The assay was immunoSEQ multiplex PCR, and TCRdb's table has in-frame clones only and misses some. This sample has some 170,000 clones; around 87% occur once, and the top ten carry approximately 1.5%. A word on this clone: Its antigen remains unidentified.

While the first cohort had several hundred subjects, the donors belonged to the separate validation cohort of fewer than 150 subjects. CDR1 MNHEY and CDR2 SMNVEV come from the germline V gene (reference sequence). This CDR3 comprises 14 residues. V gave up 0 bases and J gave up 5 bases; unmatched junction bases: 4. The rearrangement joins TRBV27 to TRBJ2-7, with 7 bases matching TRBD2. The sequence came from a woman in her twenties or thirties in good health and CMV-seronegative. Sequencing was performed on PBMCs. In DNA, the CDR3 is TGTGCCAGCAGTTTATCGTCCGGGGGGAACGAGCAGTACTTC. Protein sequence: CASSLSSGGNEQYF.